This entry describes one T cell receptor beta chain. The entry originates in a study of cytomegalovirus exposure and HLA in healthy donors. It was with 60 Vbeta and 13 Jbeta primers that the PCR ran. Sequenced by immunoSEQ multiplex PCR; TCRdb stores in-frame clones only, minus some. Recorded here are 100,000 to 150,000 clones; the top ten clones represent 1.5% to 2%. Sequenced: PBMCs. The TCR was taken from a man between 18 and 35 years old in good health and CMV-seronegative.

CDR3 nucleotides: TGTGCCAGCAGTTCAGGGACAGGGGGCCCAGATACGCAGTATTTT. It is translated as CASSSGTGGPDTQYF. The chain links TRBV28 to TRBJ2-3; 12 positions agree with TRBD1. V trimming: 4 bases; J trimming: 4 bases; junction bases outside the gene matches: 3. Germline V gene data show CDR1 as MDHEN and CDR2 as SYDVKM. The CDR3 contains 15 residues. The full variable domain, rest sourced from reference TRBV28 and TRBJ2-3, is DVKVTQSSRYLVKRTGEKVFLECVQDMDHENMFWYRQDPGLGLRLIYFSYDVKMKEKGDIPEGYSVSREKKERFSLILESASTNQTSMYLCASSSGTGGPDTQYFGPGTRLTVL.